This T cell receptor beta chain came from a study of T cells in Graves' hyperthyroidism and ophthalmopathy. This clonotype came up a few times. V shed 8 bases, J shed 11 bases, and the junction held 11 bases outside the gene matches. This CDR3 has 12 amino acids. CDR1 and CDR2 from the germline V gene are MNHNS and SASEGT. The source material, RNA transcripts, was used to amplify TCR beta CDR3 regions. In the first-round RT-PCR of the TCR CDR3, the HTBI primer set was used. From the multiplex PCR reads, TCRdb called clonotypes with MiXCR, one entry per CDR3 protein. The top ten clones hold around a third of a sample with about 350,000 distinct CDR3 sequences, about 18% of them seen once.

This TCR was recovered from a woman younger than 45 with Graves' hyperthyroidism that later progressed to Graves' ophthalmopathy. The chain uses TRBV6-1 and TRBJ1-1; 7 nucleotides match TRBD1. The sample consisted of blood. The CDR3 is CASLIQGLRAFF. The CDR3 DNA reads TGTGCCAGCCTAATACAGGGGTTGAGGGCTTTCTTT.